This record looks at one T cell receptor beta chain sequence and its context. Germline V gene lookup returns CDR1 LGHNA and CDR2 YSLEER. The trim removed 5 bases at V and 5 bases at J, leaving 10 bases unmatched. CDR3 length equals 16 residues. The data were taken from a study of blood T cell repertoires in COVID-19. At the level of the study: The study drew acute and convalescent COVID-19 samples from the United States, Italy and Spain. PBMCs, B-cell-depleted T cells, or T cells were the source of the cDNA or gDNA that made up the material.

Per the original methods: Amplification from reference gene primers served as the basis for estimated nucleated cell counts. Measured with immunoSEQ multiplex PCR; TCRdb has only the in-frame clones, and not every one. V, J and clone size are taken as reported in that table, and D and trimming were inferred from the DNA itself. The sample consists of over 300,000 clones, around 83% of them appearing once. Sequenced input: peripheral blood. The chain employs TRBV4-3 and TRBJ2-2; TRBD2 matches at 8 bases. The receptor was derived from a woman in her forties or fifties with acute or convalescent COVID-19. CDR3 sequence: CASSSRTSPLTGELFF. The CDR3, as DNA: TGCGCCAGCAGCTCTCGGACTAGCCCCCTAACCGGGGAGCTGTTTTTT.